These 16 T cell receptor beta chains were sequenced from one sample in a study of identical twins. MiXCR, run by TCRdb on the 5' RACE reads, gives a single entry per CDR3 protein. The sample shows 1.5 million or so distinct CDR3 sequences, 32% of them seen only once. Specimen: cord blood. The source of these receptors is a newborn girl in good health.

The V gene is TRBV12-3 or TRBV12-4, the J gene TRBJ2-7; no firm D call. The V end lost 1 base, the J end lost 7 bases, and 11 bases lay between the germline ends. The CDR3 is made up of 13 amino acids. The CDR3 here is CASSLGLCNEQYF. CDR3 coding DNA: TGTGCCAGCAGTTTAGGGCTATGCAATGAGCAGTACTTC.

This clonotype was seen a few times. This sequence joins TRBV6-2 or TRBV6-3 and TRBJ2-1, with TRBD2 as a possible D gene (6 bases). CDR1 and CDR2 (germline): MNHEY, SVGEGT. The CDR3 consists of 16 residues. V dropped 5 bases and J dropped 1 base, with 15 bases sitting between them. The CDR3 sequence is CASSAFHGGSYNEQFF. The CDR3 nucleotides are TGTGCCAGCAGTGCCTTCCATGGAGGGTCCTACAATGAGCAGTTCTTC.

The V gene is TRBV4-1, the J gene TRBJ2-1, with a tentative D call TRBD2 (6 bases). Germline CDR1 and CDR2: MGHRA and YSYEKL. The CDR3 contains 19 residues. Deletions cut 3 bases from V and 4 bases from J, with 25 bases between. CDR3 sequence (DNA): TGCGCCAGCAGCCATCGGACCTCTGGGACTTTTGAGGGGTACAATGAGCAGTTCTTC. This sequence encodes CASSHRTSGTFEGYNEQFF.

This clonotype was recorded a few times. The rearrangement links TRBV27 to TRBJ2-1; a possible D gene is TRBD2 (5 bases). V was shortened by 4 bases and J by 5 bases, with 15 bases between the two germline ends. Germline assignment: CDR1 MNHEY and CDR2 SMNVEV (reference sequence). CDR3 size: 15 residues. CDR3 DNA: TGTGCCAGCAGTTCATGGGAGTTACCAAACAATGAGCAGTTCTTC. Its translation: CASSSWELPNNEQFF.

Only a few counts were recorded for this clonotype. The V call is TRBV6-2 or TRBV6-3, the J call TRBJ2-1, with 10 bases that match TRBD2. Germline V lookup: CDR1 MNHEY, CDR2 SVGEGT. There are 16 residues in the CDR3. V shed 6 bases, J shed 3 bases, and the junction held 8 bases outside the gene matches. The CDR3 protein is CASRLATSGIYNEQFF. The CDR3 DNA follows: TGTGCCAGCAGGCTCGCTACTAGCGGGATCTACAATGAGCAGTTCTTC.

This clonotype was counted only a few times. The DNA for the CDR3 is TGCGCCAGCAGCTTGTCGACAGGGGCGAGTGAAAAACTGTTTTTT. Protein product: CASSLSTGASEKLFF. The V gene is TRBV5-1, the J gene TRBJ1-4, with 8 bases identical to TRBD1. The CDR3 consists of 15 residues. CDR1 is SGHRS, CDR2 YFSETQ, per germline. The V segment lost 1 base and the J segment 7 bases; nucleotides outside the gene matches: 6.

This chain links TRBV7-9 with TRBJ1-6, with D possibly matching TRBD1 (5 bases). The CDR3 loop spans 17 amino acids. The germline V gene has CDR1 SEHNR and CDR2 FQNEAQ (reference sequence). V lost 3 bases and J 7 bases, leaving 19 bases between the germline ends. This CDR3 is CASSLALTTGANSPLHF. The CDR3 DNA reads as TGTGCCAGCAGCTTGGCACTCACCACTGGGGCCAATTCACCCCTCCACTTT. Together with reference TRBV7-9 and TRBJ1-6, the CDR3 gives the full variable domain: DTGVSQNPRHKITKRGQNVTFRCDPISEHNRLYWYRQTLGQGPEFLTYFQNEAQLEKSRLLSDRFSAERPKGSFSTLEIQRTEQGDSAMYLCASSLALTTGANSPLHFGNGTRLTVT.

This clonotype was detected only a few times. V usage is TRBV18 and J usage is TRBJ2-3; D not resolved. Trimming cost V 4 bases and J 1 base, with 12 bases left between them. Germline CDR1 reads KGHSH; CDR2 reads LQKENI. The CDR3 is made up of 15 amino acids. This CDR3 is CASSLARHRTDTQYF. The CDR3, as DNA: TGTGCCAGCTCACTCGCGCGACACCGCACAGATACGCAGTATTTT.

To note about this clonotype: This may come from a read error, since a much larger clone is one base off. J is TRBJ2-6 and V is TRBV10-3; D is ambiguous. This CDR3 comprises 15 residues. Germline CDR1 ENHRY, CDR2 SYGVKD. The CDR3: CAISVDLSGTNVLTF. The CDR3 DNA sequence: TGTGCCATCAGTGTGGACCTCTCTGGGACCAACGTCCTGACTTTC.

This clonotype occurred many times. The genes are TRBV28 and TRBJ2-6; D is unclear. Germline CDR1 is MDHEN and CDR2 is SYDVKM. Between the trimmed V and J ends, which lost 6 bases and 1 base, there was a span of 10 bases. This CDR3 contains 15 residues. CDR3: CASSPFRSGANVLTF. In nucleotides, the CDR3 is TGTGCCAGCAGCCCTTTTAGGTCTGGGGCCAACGTCCTGACTTTC.

Only a few counts were recorded for this clonotype. The V and J genes are TRBV2 and TRBJ1-2, with 8 bases aligning to TRBD1. V gave up 2 bases and J gave up 7 bases; unmatched junction bases: 9. Germline V gives CDR1 SNHLY, CDR2 FYNNEI. The CDR3 runs to 15 residues. The CDR3 sequence is CASSEIRRQGFGYTF. CDR3 sequence (DNA): TGTGCCAGCAGTGAAATAAGGAGACAGGGGTTTGGCTACACCTTC.

In this sample, this clonotype turned up a few times. The V gene is TRBV7-2, the J gene TRBJ1-6, with unresolved D. The CDR3 sequence is 15 residues long. Deletions cut 0 bases from V and 7 bases from J, with 10 bases between. Germline values: CDR1 SGHTA, CDR2 FQGNSA. CDR3 in DNA: TGTGCCAGCAGCTTAGCAGGGCCGCTGAATTCACCCCTCCACTTT. Translation: CASSLAGPLNSPLHF. Full variable domain (outside the CDR3, taken from reference TRBV7-2 and TRBJ1-6): GAGVSQSPSNKVTEKGKDVELRCDPISGHTALYWYRQSLGQGLEFLIYFQGNSAPDKSGLPSDRFSAERTGGSVSTLTIQRTQQEDSAVYLCASSLAGPLNSPLHFGNGTRLTVT.

The chain is built from TRBV6-2 or TRBV6-3 and TRBJ2-1, with D possibly being TRBD1 (6 bases). There are 12 residues in the CDR3. The V gene's germline CDR1 is MNHEY and CDR2 SVGEGT. Trimming stripped 6 bases from V and 11 bases from J, with 14 bases between. CDR3 in DNA: TGTGCCAGCAGACGGACAGTGACAAAGCAGTTCTTC. It codes for CASRRTVTKQFF.

This sequence joins TRBV4-2 and TRBJ2-7; D unclear. Germline V gene lookup returns CDR1 LGHNA and CDR2 YNFKEQ. The CDR3 covers 14 residues. V lost 1 base and J lost 4, with 11 bases in between. CDR3 DNA sequence: TGTGCCAGCAGCCAAGCGCACAGCCATTACGAGCAGTACTTC. It is translated as CASSQAHSHYEQYF.

The CDR3 spells CASTGQPVNQPQHF. The CDR3 coding sequence is TGTGCCAGCACCGGACAGCCCGTCAATCAGCCCCAGCATTTT. The J gene is TRBJ1-5, the V gene TRBV6-1, with D tentatively TRBD1 (6 bases). The CDR3 length is 14 residues. The germline gives CDR1 MNHNS, CDR2 SASEGT. The germline V and J ends were trimmed by 7 bases and 3 bases, with 13 bases remaining between them.

The chain is built from TRBV19 and TRBJ2-2, with D perhaps matching TRBD1 (6 bases). The CDR3 sequence is 15 residues long. Germline V gene sequence: CDR1 LNHDA, CDR2 SQIVND (reference sequence). V shed 5 bases and J shed 0 bases, with 10 bases lying between them. The CDR3 DNA is TGTGCCAGTAGTTTGGGGACATCGAACACCGGGGAGCTGTTTTTT. This sequence encodes CASSLGTSNTGELFF.